The source of this T cell receptor beta chain is a study of regulatory T cells in long-lasting Graves disease. Whole-study context: Antithyroid drugs had been taken by newly diagnosed Graves' patients for under 3 months.

This CDR3 is 14 amino acids long. The ends lost 6 bases at V and 4 bases at J; junction bases unmatched: 5. Per the germline V gene, CDR1 is LNHDA and CDR2 is SQIVND (reference sequence). Arm-PCR of CDR3 regions and iRepertoire HTBI primers were used to build TCR beta libraries. MiXCR, run by TCRdb on the multiplex PCR reads, gives a single entry per CDR3 protein. This table has roughly 500,000 distinct CDR3 sequences, approximately 13% appearing once. Time point meaning: newly diagnosed GD, antithyroid drugs for less than 3 months. After RNA was extracted from PBMCs, the TCR library was made from it. In this cohort, patients came from an endocrinology department located in Xi'an, China. This sample also belongs to another study, concerning T cells in Graves' hyperthyroidism and ophthalmopathy. That work states: Most thyroid-expanded clonotypes above 0.001 were also found in blood.

The clonotype comes from a man under 40 with Graves disease. The input for sequencing was peripheral blood mononuclear cells (PBMCs), taken at new diagnosis, from a patient treated with antithyroid drugs. J is TRBJ2-2 and V is TRBV19; the match to TRBD1 covers 7 bases. CDR3 sequence reads: CASSHRQGTGELFF. The CDR3 DNA reads TGTGCCAGTAGCCACCGACAGGGCACCGGGGAGCTGTTTTTT.